This T cell receptor beta chain came from a study of blood T cells in healthy people across ages. Germline V lookup: CDR1 DFQATT, CDR2 SNEGSKA (reference sequence). CDR3 size: 15 residues. V was clipped by 3 bases and J by 2 bases, with 14 bases between them. As to this clonotype: Its antigen is not identified.

Study-wide findings and caveats: Among T cells, TCR beta diversity per million cells dropped roughly linearly as age rose.

The authors ran a second PCR of roughly 6 to 11 cycles using a sample-barcoded 5' primer and a J-beta primer mix. TCRdb reprocessed the 5' RACE reads via MiXCR and lists one record per CDR3 protein. The sample has some 800,000 distinct CDR3 sequences, 25% seen once. This same sample was also part of a study on T cells of mothers and their children. That source notes: Unrelated mother-child pairs always had slightly, but never significantly, lower normalized overlap than related pairs. Detection yielded no persistent microchimeric T cell clones.

This clonotype originated in a boy aged 10-17 years in good health. This chain joins TRBV20-1 and TRBJ1-3; tentatively, D is TRBD1 (6 bases). Input material: blood. CDR3 region: CSARPGELAGNTIYF. DNA for the CDR3: TGCAGTGCTAGGCCAGGGGAACTCGCTGGAAACACCATATATTTT.